This T cell receptor beta chain stems from a study of shared clonotypes between healthy human individuals. CD45RO-negative, CCR7-selected cells formed the naive CD8 fraction, which excluded terminally differentiated effector memory CD45RA+ cells. Study results and caveats: A reduction in generation probabilities was seen for non-shared clonotypes relative to those shared by all four donors. The study sampled only blood, and tissue repertoires likely differ. Across subsets, estimated richness was generally greater for naive than for memory populations. Naive CD4 clonotypes were shared across several donors at around 5%.

In its sample, this clone was seen once. No antigen is known for it. The CDR3 length is 12 residues. Germline V gene lookup returns CDR1 MNHNY and CDR2 SVGAGI (reference sequence). V was shortened by 9 bases and J by 5 bases, with 11 bases between the two germline ends. Profiling relied on immunoSEQ multiplex PCR, and the TCRdb table lists in-frame clones only, not all of them. The sample lists about 2 million clones, around 96% seen once, with 1.2% in the top ten. Sequencing was done on a sample of naive CD8+ T cells sorted from blood. This clonotype was obtained from a man aged 18-30 years in good health. The V gene is TRBV6-6, the J gene TRBJ2-4, with a weak D call TRBD1 (5 bases). The CDR3 protein is CASWQGQNIQYF. The CDR3 DNA reads TGTGCCAGTTGGCAGGGCCAAAACATTCAGTACTTC.